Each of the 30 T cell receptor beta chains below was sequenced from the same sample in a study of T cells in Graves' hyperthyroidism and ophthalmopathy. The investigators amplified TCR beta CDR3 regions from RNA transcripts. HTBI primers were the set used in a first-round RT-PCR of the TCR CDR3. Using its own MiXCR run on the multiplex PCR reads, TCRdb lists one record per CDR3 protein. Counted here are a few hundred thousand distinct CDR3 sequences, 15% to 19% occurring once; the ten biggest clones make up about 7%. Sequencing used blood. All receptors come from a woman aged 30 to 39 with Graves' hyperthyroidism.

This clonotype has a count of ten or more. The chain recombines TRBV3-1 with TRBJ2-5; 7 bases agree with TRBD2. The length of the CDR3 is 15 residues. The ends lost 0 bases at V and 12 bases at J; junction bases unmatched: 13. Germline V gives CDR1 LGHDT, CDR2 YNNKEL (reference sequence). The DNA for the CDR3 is TGTGCCAGCAGCCAAGAAAGTCGCGGGAGTAGGGTAAAGTACTTC. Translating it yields CASSQESRGSRVKYF.

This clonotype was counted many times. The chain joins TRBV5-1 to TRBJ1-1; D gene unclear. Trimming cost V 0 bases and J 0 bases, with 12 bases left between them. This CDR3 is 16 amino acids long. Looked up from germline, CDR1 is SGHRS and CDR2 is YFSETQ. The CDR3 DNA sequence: TGCGCCAGCAGCTTGGAGGCAAGCTTTATGAACACTGAAGCTTTCTTT. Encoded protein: CASSLEASFMNTEAFF.

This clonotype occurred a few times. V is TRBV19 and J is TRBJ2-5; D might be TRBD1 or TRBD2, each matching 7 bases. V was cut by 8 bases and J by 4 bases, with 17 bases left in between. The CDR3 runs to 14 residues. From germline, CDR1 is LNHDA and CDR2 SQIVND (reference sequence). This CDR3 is CASSLQGRGETQYF. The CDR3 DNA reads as TGTGCCAGTTCGCTACAGGGGAGGGGAGAGACCCAGTACTTC.

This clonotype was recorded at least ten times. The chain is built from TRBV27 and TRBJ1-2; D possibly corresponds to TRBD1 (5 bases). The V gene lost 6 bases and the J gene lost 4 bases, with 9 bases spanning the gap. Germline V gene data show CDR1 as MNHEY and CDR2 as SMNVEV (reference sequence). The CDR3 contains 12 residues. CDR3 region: CASREGAYGYTF. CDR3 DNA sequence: TGTGCCAGCAGAGAAGGGGCCTATGGCTACACCTTC.

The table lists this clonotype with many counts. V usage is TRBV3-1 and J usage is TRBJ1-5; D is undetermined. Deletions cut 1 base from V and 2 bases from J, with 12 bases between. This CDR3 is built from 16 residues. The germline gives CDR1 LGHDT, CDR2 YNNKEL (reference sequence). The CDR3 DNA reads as TGTGCCAGCAGCCAAGGTGGAGGGATTGGCAATCAGCCCCAGCATTTT. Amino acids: CASSQGGGIGNQPQHF.

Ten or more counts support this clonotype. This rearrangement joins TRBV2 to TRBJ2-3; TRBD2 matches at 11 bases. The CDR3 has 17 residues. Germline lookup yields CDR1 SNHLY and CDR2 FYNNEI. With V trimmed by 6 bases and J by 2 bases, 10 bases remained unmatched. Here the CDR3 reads CASSLAGGTPSTDTQYF. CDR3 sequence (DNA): TGTGCCAGCAGCCTAGCGGGAGGCACCCCTTCCACAGATACGCAGTATTTT.

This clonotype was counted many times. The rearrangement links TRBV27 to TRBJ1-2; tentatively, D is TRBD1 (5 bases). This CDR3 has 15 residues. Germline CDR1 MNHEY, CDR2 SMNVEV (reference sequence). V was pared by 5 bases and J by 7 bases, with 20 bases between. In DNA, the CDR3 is TGTGCCAGCAGTGTTTGGGCTACCGGGGCGCTTGGCTACACCTTC. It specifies CASSVWATGALGYTF.

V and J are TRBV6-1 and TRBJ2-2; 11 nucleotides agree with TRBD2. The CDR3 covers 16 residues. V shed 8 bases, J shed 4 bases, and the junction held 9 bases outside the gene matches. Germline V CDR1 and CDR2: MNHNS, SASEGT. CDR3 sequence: CASSPMGLAATGELFF. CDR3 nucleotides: TGTGCCAGCTCCCCCATGGGACTAGCGGCCACCGGGGAGCTGTTTTTT.

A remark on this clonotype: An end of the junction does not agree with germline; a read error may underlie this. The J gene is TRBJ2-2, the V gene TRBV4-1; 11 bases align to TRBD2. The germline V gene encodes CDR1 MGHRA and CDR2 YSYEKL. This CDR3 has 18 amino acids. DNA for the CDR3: TGTGCCAGCAGCCAAGGAATAGCGGGAGGGCCGGACACCGGGGAGCTGTTTTTT. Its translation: CASSQGIAGGPDTGELFF.

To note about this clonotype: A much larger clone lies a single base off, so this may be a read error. CDR3 bases: TGCAGTGCTGCAAGCGGCTCCACACATACGCAGTATTTT. Protein: CSAASGSTHTQYF. The gene calls are TRBV20-1 and TRBJ2-3; maybe TRBD2 (5 bases). Germline loops: CDR1 DFQATT, CDR2 SNEGSKA (reference sequence). This CDR3 is 13 amino acids long.

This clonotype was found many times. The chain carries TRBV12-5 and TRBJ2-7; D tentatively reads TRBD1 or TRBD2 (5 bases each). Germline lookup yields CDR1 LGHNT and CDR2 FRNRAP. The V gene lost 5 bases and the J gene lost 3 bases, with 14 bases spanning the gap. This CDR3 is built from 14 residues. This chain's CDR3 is CASGPGAGIYEQYF. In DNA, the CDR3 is TGTGCTAGTGGTCCCGGGGCAGGGATCTACGAGCAGTACTTC. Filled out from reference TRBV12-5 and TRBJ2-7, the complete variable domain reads DARVTQTPRHKVTEMGQEVTMRCQPILGHNTVFWYRQTMMQGLELLAYFRNRAPLDDSGMPKDRFSAEMPDATLATLKIQPSEPRDSAVYFCASGPGAGIYEQYFGPGTRLTVT.

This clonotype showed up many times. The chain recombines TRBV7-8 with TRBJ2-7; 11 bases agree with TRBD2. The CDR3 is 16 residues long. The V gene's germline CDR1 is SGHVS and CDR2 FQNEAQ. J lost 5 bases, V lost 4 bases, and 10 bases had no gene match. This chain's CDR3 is CASSSDPGLAVNEQYF. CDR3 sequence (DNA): TGTGCCAGCAGCTCTGACCCGGGACTAGCGGTCAACGAGCAGTACTTC.

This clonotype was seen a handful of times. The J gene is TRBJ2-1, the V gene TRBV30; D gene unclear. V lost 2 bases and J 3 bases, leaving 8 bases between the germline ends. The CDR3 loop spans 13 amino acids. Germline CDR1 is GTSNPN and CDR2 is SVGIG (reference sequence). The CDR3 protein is CAWSSMGYNEQFF. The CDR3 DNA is TGTGCCTGGAGTTCTATGGGCTACAATGAGCAGTTCTTC.

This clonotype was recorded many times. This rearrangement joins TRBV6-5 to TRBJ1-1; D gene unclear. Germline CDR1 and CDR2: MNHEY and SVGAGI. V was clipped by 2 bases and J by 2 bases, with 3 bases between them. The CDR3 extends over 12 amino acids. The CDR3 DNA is TGTGCCAGCAGTTACAGCAACACTGAAGCTTTCTTT. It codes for CASSYSNTEAFF.

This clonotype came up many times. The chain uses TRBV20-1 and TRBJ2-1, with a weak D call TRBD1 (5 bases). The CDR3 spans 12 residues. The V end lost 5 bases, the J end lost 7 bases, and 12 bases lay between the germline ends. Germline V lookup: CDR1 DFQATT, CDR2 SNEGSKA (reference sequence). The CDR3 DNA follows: TGCAGTGCTCCTCAGGGTGAAAATGAGCAGTTCTTC. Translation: CSAPQGENEQFF.

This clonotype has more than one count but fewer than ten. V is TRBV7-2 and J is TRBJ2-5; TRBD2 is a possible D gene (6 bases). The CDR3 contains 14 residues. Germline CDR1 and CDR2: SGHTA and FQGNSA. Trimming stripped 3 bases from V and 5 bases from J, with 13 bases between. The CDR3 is CASSLRRDFETQYF. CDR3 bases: TGTGCCAGCAGCTTGAGGCGGGACTTCGAGACCCAGTACTTC.

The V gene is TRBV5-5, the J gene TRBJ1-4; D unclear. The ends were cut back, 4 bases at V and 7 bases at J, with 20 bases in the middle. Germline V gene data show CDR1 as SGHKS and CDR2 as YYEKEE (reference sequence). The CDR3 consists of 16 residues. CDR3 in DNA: TGTGCCAGCAGCCCCTGGCTAATCGAGGAAGGTGAAAAACTGTTTTTT. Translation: CASSPWLIEEGEKLFF.

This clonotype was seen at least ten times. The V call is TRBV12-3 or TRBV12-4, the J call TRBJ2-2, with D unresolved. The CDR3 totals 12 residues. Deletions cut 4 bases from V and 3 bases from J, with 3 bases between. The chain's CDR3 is CASSYYTGELFF. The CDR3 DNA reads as TGTGCCAGCAGTTATTACACCGGGGAGCTGTTTTTT.

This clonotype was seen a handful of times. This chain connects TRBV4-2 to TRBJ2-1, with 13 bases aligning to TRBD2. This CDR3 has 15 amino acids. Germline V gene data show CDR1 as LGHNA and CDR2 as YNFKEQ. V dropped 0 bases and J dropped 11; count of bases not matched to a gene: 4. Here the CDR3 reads CASSQDQLAGGKQFF. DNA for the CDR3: TGTGCCAGCAGCCAAGATCAACTAGCGGGAGGGAAGCAGTTCTTC.

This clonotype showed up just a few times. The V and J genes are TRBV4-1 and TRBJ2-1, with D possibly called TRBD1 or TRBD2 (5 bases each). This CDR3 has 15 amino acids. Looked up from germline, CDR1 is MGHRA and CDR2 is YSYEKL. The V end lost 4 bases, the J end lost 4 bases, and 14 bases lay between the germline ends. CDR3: CASSLLGTVYNEQFF. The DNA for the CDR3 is TGCGCCAGCAGCCTCCTTGGGACCGTTTACAATGAGCAGTTCTTC.

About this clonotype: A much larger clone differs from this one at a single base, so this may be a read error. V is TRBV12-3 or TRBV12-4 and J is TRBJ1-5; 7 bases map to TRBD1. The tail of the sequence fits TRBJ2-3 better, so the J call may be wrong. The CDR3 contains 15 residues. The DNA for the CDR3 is TGTGCCAGCAGCCCCCGGGACAGTAGCAATCAGCCCCAGTATTTT. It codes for CASSPRDSSNQPQYF.

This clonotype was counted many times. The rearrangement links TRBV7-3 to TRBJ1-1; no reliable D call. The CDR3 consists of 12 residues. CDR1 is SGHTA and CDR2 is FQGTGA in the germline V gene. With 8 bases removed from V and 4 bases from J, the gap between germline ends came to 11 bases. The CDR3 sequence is CASLGEGTEAFF. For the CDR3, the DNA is TGTGCCAGCCTAGGAGAGGGCACTGAAGCTTTCTTT.

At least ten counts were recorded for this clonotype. The DNA of the CDR3 is TGTGCCAGCAGTAATCAGGGGAGTCCCTCTGGAAACACCATATATTTT. Translated, it gives CASSNQGSPSGNTIYF. The rearrangement uses TRBV12-3 or TRBV12-4 and TRBJ1-3, with D possibly matching TRBD1 (6 bases). The V and J ends lost 5 bases and 0 bases respectively, with 14 bases between them. This CDR3 has 16 amino acids.

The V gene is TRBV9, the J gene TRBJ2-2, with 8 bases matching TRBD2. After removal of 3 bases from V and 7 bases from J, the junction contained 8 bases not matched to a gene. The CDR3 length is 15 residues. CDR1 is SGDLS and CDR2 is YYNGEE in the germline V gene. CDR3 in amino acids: CASSASGGPSGELFF. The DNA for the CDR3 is TGTGCCAGCAGCGCATCGGGAGGGCCGAGCGGGGAGCTGTTTTTT.

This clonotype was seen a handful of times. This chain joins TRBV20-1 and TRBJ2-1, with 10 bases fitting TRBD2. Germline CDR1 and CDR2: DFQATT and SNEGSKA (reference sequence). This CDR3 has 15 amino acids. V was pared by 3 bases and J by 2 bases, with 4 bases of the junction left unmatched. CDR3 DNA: TGCAGTGCTAGCCCCACTAGCGGGGCCTACAATGAGCAGTTCTTC. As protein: CSASPTSGAYNEQFF.

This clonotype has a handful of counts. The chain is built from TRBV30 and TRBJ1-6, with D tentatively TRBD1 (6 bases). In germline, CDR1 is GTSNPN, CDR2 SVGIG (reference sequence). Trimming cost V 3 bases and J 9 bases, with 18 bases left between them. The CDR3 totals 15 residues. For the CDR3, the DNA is TGTGCCTGGAGCCCCCACCCGGACAGAGGTTCACCCCTCCACTTT. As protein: CAWSPHPDRGSPLHF. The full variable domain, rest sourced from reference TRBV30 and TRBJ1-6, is SQTIHQWPATLVQPVGSPLSLECTVEGTSNPNLYWYRQAAGRGLQLLFYSVGIGQISSEVPQNLSASRPQDRQFILSSKKLLLSDSGFYLCAWSPHPDRGSPLHFGNGTRLTVT.

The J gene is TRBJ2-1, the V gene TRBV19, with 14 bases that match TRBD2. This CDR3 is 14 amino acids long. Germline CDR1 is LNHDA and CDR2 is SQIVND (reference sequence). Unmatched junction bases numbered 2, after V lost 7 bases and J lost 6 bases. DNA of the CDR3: TGTGCCAGTACTGGGACTAGCGGGAGCAATGAGCAGTTCTTC. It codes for CASTGTSGSNEQFF.

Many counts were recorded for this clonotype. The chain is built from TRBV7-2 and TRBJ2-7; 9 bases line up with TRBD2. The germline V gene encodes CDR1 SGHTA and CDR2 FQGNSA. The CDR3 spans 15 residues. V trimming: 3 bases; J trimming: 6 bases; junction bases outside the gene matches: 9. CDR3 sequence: CASSLGLAAPSEQYF. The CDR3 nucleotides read TGTGCCAGCAGCTTGGGACTAGCTGCTCCCTCCGAGCAGTACTTC.

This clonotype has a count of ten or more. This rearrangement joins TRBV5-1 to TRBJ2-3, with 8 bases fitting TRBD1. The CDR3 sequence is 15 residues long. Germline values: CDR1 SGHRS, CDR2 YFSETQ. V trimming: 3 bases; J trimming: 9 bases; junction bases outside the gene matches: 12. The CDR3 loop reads CASSYPRKTGETQYF. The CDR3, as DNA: TGCGCCAGCAGCTACCCACGGAAGACAGGGGAGACGCAGTATTTT.

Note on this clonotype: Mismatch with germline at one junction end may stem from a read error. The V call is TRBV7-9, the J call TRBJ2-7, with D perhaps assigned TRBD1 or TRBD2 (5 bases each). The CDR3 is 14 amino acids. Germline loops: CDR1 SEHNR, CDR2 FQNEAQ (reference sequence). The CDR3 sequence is CAGSSWDRNYEQYF. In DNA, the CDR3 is TGTGCCGGCAGCTCATGGGACCGCAACTACGAGCAGTACTTC.